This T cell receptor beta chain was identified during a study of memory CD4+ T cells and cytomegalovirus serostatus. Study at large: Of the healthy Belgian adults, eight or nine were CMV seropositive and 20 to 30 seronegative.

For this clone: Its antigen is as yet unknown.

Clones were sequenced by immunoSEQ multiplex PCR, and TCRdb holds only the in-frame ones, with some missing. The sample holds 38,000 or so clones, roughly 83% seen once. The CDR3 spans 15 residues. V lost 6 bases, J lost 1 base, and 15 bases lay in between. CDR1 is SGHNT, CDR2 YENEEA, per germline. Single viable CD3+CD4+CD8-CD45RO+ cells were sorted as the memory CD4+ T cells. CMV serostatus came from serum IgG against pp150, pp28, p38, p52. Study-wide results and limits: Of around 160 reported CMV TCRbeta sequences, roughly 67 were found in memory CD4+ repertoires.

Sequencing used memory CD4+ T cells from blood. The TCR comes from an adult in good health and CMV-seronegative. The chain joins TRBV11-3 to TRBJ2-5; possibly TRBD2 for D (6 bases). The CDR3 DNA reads TGTGCCAGCAGTCGAGGGCGGGGCCTCCAAGAGACCCAGTACTTC. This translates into CASSRGRGLQETQYF.